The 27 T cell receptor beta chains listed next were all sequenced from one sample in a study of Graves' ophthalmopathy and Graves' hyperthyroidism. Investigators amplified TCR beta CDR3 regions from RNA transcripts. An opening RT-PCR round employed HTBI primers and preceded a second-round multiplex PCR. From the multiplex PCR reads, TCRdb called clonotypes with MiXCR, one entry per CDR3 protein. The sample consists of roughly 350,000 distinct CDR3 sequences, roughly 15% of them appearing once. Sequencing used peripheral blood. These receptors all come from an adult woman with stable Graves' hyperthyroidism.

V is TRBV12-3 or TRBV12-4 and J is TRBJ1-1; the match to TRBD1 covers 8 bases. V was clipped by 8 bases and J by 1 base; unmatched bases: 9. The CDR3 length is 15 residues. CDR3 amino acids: CASGFSDRANTEAFF. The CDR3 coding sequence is TGTGCCAGCGGATTTTCGGACAGGGCGAACACTGAAGCTTTCTTT.

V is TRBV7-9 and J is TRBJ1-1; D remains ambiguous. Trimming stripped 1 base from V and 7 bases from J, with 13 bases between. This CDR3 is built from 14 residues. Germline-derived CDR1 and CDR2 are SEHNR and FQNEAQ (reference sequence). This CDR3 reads CASSLGAQEGEAFF. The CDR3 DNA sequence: TGTGCCAGCAGCTTAGGAGCCCAGGAGGGTGAAGCTTTCTTT. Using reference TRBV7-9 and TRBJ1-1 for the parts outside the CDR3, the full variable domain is DTGVSQNPRHKITKRGQNVTFRCDPISEHNRLYWYRQTLGQGPEFLTYFQNEAQLEKSRLLSDRFSAERPKGSFSTLEIQRTEQGDSAMYLCASSLGAQEGEAFFGQGTRLTVV.

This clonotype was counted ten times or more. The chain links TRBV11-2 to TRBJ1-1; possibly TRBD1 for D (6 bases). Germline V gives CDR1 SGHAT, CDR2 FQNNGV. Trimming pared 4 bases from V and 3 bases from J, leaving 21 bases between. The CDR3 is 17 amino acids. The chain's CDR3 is CASSSQGFTLGDTEAFF. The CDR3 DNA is TGTGCCAGCAGCTCACAGGGATTTACTCTCGGGGACACTGAAGCTTTCTTT.

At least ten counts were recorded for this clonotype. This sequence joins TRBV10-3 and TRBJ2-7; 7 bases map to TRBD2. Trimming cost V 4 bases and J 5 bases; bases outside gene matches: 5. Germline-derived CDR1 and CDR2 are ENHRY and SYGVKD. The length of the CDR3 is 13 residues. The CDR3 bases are TGTGCCATCAGTGTTTCAGGGAGGGACGAGCAGTACTTC. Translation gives CAISVSGRDEQYF.

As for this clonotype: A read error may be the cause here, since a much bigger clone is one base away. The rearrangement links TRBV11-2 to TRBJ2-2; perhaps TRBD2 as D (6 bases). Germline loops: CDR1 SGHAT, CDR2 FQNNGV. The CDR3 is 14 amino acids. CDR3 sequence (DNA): TGTGCCAGCAGCTTAGCCGCGAACACCGGGGGGCTGTTTTTT. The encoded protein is CASSLAANTGGLFF.

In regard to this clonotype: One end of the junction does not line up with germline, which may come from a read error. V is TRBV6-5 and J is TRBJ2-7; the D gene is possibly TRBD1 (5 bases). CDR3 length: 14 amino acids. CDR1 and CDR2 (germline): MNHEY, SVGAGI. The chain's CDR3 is CPSSYSKGAHEQYF. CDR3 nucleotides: TGTCCCAGCAGTTACTCGAAAGGGGCTCACGAGCAGTACTTC.

The CDR3 DNA is TGCAGCGTGCTCGGAGGGCAGCAAGATAACTCTGGAAACACCATATATTTT. Translated, it gives CSVLGGQQDNSGNTIYF. The rearrangement uses TRBV29-1 and TRBJ1-3, with D unresolved. Germline CDR1 reads SQVTM; CDR2 reads ANQGSEA. With 6 bases removed from V and 0 bases from J, the gap between germline ends came to 21 bases. The CDR3 is 17 amino acids.

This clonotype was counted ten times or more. The CDR3 DNA reads as TGTGCCAGCAGTTACAGGGAGAGCACTGAAGCTTTCTTT. Translation: CASSYRESTEAFF. The chain joins TRBV6-5 to TRBJ1-1, with D uncertain. Germline lookup yields CDR1 MNHEY and CDR2 SVGAGI. V dropped 2 bases and J dropped 4 bases, with 8 bases sitting between them. CDR3 size: 13 residues.

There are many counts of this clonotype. The CDR3 region is CASSLGRTDTQYF. In DNA, the CDR3 is TGTGCCAGCAGTTTAGGTCGCACAGATACGCAGTATTTT. The rearrangement joins TRBV27 to TRBJ2-3; D not certain. Trimming left V 2 bases short and J 1 base short, with 4 bases between. From germline, CDR1 is MNHEY and CDR2 SMNVEV (reference sequence). The CDR3 is made up of 13 amino acids.

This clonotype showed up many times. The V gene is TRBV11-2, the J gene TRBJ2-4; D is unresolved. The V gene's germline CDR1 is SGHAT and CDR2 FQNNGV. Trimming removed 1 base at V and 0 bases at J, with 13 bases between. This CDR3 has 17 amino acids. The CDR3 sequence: CASSLVTANVAKNIQYF. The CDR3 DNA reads TGTGCCAGCAGCTTAGTAACAGCAAACGTAGCCAAAAACATTCAGTACTTC.

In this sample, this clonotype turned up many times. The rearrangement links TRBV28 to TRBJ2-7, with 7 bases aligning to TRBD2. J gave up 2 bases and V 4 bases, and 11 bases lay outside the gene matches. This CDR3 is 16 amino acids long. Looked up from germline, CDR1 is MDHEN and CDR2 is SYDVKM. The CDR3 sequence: CASSYRKGGLTYEQYF. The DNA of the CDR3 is TGTGCCAGCAGTTATAGAAAGGGAGGGCTCACCTACGAGCAGTACTTC.

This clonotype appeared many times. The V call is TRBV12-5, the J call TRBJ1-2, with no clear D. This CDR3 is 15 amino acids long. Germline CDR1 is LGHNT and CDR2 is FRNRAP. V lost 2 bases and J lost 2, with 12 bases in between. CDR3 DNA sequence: TGTGCTAGTGGTTTGTTTGTGGGCGAGAACTATGGCTACACCTTC. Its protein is CASGLFVGENYGYTF.

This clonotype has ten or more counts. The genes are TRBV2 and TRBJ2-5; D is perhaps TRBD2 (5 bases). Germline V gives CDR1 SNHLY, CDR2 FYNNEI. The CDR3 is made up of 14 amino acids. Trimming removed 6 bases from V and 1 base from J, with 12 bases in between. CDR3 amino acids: CASSEGEAQETQYF. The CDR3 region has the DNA TGTGCCAGCAGCGAGGGTGAGGCCCAAGAGACCCAGTACTTC. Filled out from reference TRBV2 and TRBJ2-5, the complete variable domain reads EPEVTQTPSHQVTQMGQEVILRCVPISNHLYFYWYRQILGQKVEFLVSFYNNEISEKSEIFDDQFSVERPDGSNFTLKIRSTKLEDSAMYFCASSEGEAQETQYFGPGTRLLVL.

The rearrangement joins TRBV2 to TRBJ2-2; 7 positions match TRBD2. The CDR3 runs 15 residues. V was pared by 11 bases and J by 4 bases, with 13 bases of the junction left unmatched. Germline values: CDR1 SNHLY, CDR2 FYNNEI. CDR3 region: CASRWAGDGTGELFF. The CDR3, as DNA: TGTGCCTCCCGGTGGGCGGGAGACGGCACCGGGGAGCTGTTTTTT.

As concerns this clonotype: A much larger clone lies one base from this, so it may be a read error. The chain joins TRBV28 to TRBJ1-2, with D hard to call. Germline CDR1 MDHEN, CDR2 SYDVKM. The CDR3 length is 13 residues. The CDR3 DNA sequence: TGTGACAGCAGTTTAGGCAATTCCTATGGCTACACCTTC. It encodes CDSSLGNSYGYTF.

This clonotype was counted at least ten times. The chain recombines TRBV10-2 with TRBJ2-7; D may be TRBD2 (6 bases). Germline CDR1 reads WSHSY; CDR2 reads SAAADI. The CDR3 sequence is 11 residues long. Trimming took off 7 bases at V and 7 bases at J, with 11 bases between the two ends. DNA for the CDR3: TGCGCCAGCAAAAAGGGACTGGAGCAGTACTTC. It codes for CASKKGLEQYF.

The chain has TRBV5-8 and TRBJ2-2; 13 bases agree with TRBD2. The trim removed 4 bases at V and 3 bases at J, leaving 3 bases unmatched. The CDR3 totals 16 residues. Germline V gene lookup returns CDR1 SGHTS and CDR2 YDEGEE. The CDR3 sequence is CASSDTSGRDTGELFF. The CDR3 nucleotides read TGTGCCAGCAGCGATACTAGCGGGAGGGACACCGGGGAGCTGTTTTTT.

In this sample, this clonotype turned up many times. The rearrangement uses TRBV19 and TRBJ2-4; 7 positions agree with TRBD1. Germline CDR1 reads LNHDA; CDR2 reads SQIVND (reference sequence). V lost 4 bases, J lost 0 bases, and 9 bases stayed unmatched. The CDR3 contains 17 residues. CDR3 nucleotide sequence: TGTGCCAGTAGTAGAAATTCAGGGGGAATAGCCAAAAACATTCAGTACTTC. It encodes CASSRNSGGIAKNIQYF.

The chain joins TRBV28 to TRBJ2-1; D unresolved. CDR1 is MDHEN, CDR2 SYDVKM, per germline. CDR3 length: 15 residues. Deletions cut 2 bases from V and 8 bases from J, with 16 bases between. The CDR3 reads CASSLRARNYDEQFF. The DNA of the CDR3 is TGTGCCAGCAGTTTAAGGGCCAGGAATTACGATGAGCAGTTCTTC.

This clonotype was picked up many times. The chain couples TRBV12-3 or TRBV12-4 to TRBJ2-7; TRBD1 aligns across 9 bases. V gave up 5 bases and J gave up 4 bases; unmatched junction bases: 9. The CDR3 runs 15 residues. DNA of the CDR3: TGTGCCAGCAGTCCACAAGGGACAGGGAGGTACGAGCAGTACTTC. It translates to CASSPQGTGRYEQYF.

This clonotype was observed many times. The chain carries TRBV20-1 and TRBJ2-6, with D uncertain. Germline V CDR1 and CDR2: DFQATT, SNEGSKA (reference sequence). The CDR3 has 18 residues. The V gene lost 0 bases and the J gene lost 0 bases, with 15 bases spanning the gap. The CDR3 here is CSARDARLPSSGANVLTF. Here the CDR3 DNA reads TGCAGTGCTAGAGATGCGAGACTCCCTAGCTCTGGGGCCAACGTCCTGACTTTC.

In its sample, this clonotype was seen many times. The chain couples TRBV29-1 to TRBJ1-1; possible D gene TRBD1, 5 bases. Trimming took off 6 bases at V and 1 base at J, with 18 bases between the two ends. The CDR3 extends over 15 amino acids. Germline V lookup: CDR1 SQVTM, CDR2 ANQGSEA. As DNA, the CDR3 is TGCAGCGTCTTAGCGTGGGGACGCCGGAACACTGAAGCTTTCTTT. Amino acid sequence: CSVLAWGRRNTEAFF.

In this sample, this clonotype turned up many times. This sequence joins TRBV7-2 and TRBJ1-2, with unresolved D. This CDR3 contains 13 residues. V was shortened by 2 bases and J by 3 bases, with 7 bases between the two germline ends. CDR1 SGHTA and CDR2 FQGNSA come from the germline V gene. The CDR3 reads CASSLNDHYGYTF. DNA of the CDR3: TGTGCCAGCAGCTTAAATGACCACTATGGCTACACCTTC.

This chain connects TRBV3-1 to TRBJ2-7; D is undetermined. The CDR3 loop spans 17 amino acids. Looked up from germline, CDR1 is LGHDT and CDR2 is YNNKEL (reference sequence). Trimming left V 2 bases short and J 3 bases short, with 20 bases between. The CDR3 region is CASSQSPQSFPGYEQYF. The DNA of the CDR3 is TGTGCCAGCAGCCAAAGCCCCCAGTCGTTCCCGGGCTACGAGCAGTACTTC.

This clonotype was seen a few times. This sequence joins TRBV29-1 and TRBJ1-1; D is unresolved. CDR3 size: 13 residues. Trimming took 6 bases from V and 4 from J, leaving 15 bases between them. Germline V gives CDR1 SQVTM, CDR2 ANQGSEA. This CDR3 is CSVEFGEGTEAFF. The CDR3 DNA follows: TGCAGCGTGGAATTCGGCGAGGGCACTGAAGCTTTCTTT. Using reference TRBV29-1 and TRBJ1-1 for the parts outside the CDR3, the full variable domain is SAVISQKPSRDICQRGTSLTIQCQVDSQVTMMFWYRQQPGQSLTLIATANQGSEATYESGFVIDKFPISRPNLTFSTLTVSNMSPEDSSIYLCSVEFGEGTEAFFGQGTRLTVV.

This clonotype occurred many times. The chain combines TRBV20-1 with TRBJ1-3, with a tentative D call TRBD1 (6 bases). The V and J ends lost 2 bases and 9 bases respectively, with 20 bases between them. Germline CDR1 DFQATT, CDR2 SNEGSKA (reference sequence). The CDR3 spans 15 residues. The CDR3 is CSARSTGLGGPTIYF. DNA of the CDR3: TGCAGTGCTAGATCCACAGGGTTGGGAGGTCCCACCATATATTTT.

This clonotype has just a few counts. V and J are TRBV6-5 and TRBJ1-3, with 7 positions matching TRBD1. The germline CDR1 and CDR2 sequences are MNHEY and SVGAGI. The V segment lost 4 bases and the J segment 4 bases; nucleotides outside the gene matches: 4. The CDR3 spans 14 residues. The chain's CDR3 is CASSSDRDGNTIYF. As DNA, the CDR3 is TGTGCCAGCAGTTCCGACAGGGACGGAAACACCATATATTTT.